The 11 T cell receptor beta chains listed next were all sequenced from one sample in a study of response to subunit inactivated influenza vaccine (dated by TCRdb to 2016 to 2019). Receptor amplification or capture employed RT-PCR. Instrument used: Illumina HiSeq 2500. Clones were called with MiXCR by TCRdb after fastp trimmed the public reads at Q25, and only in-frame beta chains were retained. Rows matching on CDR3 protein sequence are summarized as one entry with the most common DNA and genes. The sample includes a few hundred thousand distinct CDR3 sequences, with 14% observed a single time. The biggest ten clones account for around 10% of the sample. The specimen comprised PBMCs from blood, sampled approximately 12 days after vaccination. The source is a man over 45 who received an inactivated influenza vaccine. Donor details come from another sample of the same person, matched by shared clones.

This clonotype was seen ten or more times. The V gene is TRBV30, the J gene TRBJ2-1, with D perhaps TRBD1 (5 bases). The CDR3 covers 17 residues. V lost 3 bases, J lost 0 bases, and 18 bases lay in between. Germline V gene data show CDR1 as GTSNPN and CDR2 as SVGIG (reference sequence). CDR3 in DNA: TGTGCCTGGAGGTCTATTTCAGGGTTAAGCTCCTACAATGAGCAGTTCTTC. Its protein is CAWRSISGLSSYNEQFF.

The CDR3 loop reads CSALIESYGYTF. Here the CDR3 DNA reads TGCAGTGCACTGATAGAATCTTATGGCTACACCTTC. The chain carries TRBV20-1 and TRBJ1-2; D unclear. The CDR3 has 12 amino acids. Germline values: CDR1 DFQATT, CDR2 SNEGSKA (reference sequence). The V end lost 6 bases, the J end lost 5 bases, and 13 bases lay between the germline ends.

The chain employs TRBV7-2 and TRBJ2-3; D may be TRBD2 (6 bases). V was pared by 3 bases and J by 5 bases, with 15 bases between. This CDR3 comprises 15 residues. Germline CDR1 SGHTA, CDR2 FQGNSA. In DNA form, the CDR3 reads TGTGCCAGCAGCTTCACTAGCTCTCCCCTAGATACGCAGTATTTT. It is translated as CASSFTSSPLDTQYF.

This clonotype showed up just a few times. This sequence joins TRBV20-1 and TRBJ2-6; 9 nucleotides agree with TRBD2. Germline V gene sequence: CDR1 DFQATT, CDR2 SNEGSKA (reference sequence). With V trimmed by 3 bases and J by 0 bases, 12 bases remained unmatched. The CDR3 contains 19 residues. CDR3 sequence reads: CSARAASGAKHSGANVLTF. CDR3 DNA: TGCAGTGCTAGGGCGGCTAGCGGGGCGAAACACTCTGGGGCCAACGTCCTGACTTTC.

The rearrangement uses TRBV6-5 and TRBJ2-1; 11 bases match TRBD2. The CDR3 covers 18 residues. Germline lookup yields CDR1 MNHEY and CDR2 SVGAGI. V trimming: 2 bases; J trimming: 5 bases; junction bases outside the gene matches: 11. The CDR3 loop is CASSYAKASGGTNNEQFF. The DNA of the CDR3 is TGTGCCAGCAGTTACGCGAAGGCTAGCGGGGGGACTAACAATGAGCAGTTCTTC.

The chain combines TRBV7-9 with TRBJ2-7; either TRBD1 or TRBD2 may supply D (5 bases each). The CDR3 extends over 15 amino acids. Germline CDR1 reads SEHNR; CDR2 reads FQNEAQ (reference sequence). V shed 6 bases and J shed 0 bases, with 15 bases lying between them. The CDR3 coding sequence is TGTGCCAGCAGTTCCGGGGCAGTTCCCTCCTACGAGCAGTACTTC. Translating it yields CASSSGAVPSYEQYF.

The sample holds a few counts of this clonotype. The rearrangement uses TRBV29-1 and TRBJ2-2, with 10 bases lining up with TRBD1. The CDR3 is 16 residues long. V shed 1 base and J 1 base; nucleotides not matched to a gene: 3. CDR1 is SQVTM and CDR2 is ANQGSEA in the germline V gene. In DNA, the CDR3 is TGCAGCGTTGAAGCAAGGGACAGGGGGAACACCGGGGAGCTGTTTTTT. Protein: CSVEARDRGNTGELFF.

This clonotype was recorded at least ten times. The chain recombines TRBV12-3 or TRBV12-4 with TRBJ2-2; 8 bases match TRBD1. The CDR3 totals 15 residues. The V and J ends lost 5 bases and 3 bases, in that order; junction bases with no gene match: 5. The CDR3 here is CASSDHRGYTGELFF. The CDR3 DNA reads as TGTGCCAGCAGTGACCACAGGGGGTACACCGGGGAGCTGTTTTTT.

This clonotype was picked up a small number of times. CDR3 in amino acids: CASSPGKNTEAFF. The DNA for the CDR3 is TGTGCCAGCAGCCCAGGGAAGAACACTGAAGCTTTCTTT. The chain combines TRBV3-1 with TRBJ1-1, with D perhaps TRBD1 (5 bases). Trimming took off 4 bases at V and 1 base at J, with 7 bases between the two ends. The CDR3 sequence is 13 residues long. Germline CDR1 and CDR2: LGHDT and YNNKEL (reference sequence).

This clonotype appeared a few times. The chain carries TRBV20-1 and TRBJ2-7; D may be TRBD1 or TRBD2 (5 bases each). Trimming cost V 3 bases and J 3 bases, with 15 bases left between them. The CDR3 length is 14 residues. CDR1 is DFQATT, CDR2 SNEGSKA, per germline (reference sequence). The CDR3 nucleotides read TGCAGTGCTAGTCAAAAGGGACCTCTCTACGAGCAGTACTTC. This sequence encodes CSASQKGPLYEQYF.

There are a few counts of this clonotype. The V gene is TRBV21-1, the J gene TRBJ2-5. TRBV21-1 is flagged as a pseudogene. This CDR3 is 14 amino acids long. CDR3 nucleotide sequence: TGTGCCAGCAGCAATTCACTGGGCCAAGAGACCCAGTACTTC. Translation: CASSNSLGQETQYF.